This TCR beta chain was documented in a study of control samples from healthy donors and cancer patients. This clone has only one observation. Assay used: immunoSEQ multiplex PCR; TCRdb lists only in-frame clones, some missing. This sample yields 170,000 or so clones, of which 90% to 95% are seen a single time; approximately 1.5% belongs to the top ten. The sequenced sample consisted of blood. This sequence originates from a man between 18 and 29 years old in good health.

Here the CDR3 DNA reads TGTGCCAGCAGCTTAGCAGGCTCCTACAATGAGCAGTTCTTC. This codes for CASSLAGSYNEQFF. This chain links TRBV7-3 with TRBJ2-1, with D unclear. CDR3 length: 14 residues. The germline V gene has CDR1 SGHTA and CDR2 FQGTGA. The V end was cut by 2 bases, the J end by 0 bases, with 5 bases between.